This passage covers 32 T cell receptor beta chains from one sample sequenced in a study of T cells after yellow fever vaccination. One entry per CDR3 protein results from TCRdb running MiXCR on the 5' RACE reads. Among more than 3,500 distinct CDR3 sequences, about 8% were seen once, and the ten largest hold around two thirds. The sample in question was PBMCs, either bulk or a sorted T-cell subset (CD4+, CD8+, memory, or dextramer-sorted; not recorded which), obtained 35 to 50 days after the first yellow fever vaccination. Every receptor here comes from a man between 18 and 35 years old who received the YFV17D yellow fever vaccine.

The chain uses TRBV9 and TRBJ2-7; the D is unclear. The germline gives CDR1 SGDLS, CDR2 YYNGEE. This CDR3 comprises 13 residues. Trimming shortened V by 4 bases and J by 2 bases, and 10 bases separated the two germline ends. The CDR3 sequence: CASSKSTPYEQYF. In nucleotides, the CDR3 is TGTGCCAGCAGCAAAAGTACACCCTACGAGCAGTACTTC.

This clonotype was seen repeatedly, ten times or more. The rearrangement joins TRBV29-1 to TRBJ2-7; D perhaps matches TRBD2 (5 bases). V gave up 2 bases and J gave up 6 bases, with 8 bases separating them. The CDR3 covers 11 residues. Per the germline V gene, CDR1 is SQVTM and CDR2 is ANQGSEA. The CDR3 coding sequence is TGCAGCGTTGAAACCGGGATCGAGCAGTACTTC. It encodes CSVETGIEQYF.

In its sample, this clonotype was seen many times. The chain links TRBV2 to TRBJ1-4; possible D gene TRBD1, 5 bases. The CDR3 sequence is 15 residues long. From germline, CDR1 is SNHLY and CDR2 FYNNEI. V lost 6 bases to trimming and J lost 4 bases, with 15 bases between them. CDR3 coding DNA: TGTGCCAGCAGACAGAGGCAGGGAGGTAATGAAAAACTGTTTTTT. It encodes CASRQRQGGNEKLFF.

Ten or more counts support this clonotype. The rearrangement links TRBV5-1 to TRBJ2-5, with 7 bases matching TRBD1. CDR3 length: 15 residues. After removal of 4 bases from V and 1 base from J, the junction contained 7 bases not matched to a gene. The germline V gene encodes CDR1 SGHRS and CDR2 YFSETQ. CDR3 in DNA: TGCGCCAGCAGCGGCCGGGACAGTCTCCAAGAGACCCAGTACTTC. Protein sequence: CASSGRDSLQETQYF.

This clonotype was recorded many times. The chain recombines TRBV28 with TRBJ1-4; D might be TRBD1 (6 bases). This CDR3 spans 14 amino acids. Germline values: CDR1 MDHEN, CDR2 SYDVKM. V was trimmed by 3 bases and J by 8 bases, leaving 13 bases between them. In DNA, the CDR3 is TGTGCCAGCAGTTTCTTGGGGGGCCGGGAAAAACTGTTTTTT. Its translation: CASSFLGGREKLFF.

At least ten counts were recorded for this clonotype. V usage is TRBV6-1 and J usage is TRBJ2-2, with D maybe TRBD1 (5 bases). Germline V CDR1 and CDR2: MNHNS, SASEGT. The CDR3 is 14 amino acids. V was pared by 6 bases and J by 6 bases, with 14 bases between. CDR3 in DNA: TGTGCCAGCAGCGCAGACAGTTCACCCGGGGAGCTGTTTTTT. Amino acid sequence: CASSADSSPGELFF.

The rearrangement joins TRBV9 to TRBJ1-6; perhaps TRBD1 as D (5 bases). Trimming removed 2 bases from V and 2 bases from J, with 8 bases in between. The CDR3 is 15 amino acids. In germline, CDR1 is SGDLS, CDR2 YYNGEE. The CDR3 protein is CASSVRATYNSPLHF. For the CDR3, the DNA is TGTGCCAGCAGCGTCAGGGCGACCTATAATTCACCCCTCCACTTT.

By share of the sample, this clonotype is medium-sized. CDR3 DNA sequence: TGTGCCAGTAGTTTTTCCGGGACAGCTCTTAACACTGAAGCTTTCTTT. As protein: CASSFSGTALNTEAFF. The chain couples TRBV19 to TRBJ1-1, with 7 bases identical to TRBD1. Per the germline V gene, CDR1 is LNHDA and CDR2 is SQIVND (reference sequence). CDR3 size: 16 residues. J gave up 2 bases and V 5 bases, and 11 bases lay outside the gene matches.

This clonotype was recorded at least ten times. In DNA form, the CDR3 reads TGCGCCAGCAGCCAAGCGCTGACAGAGCCCTACGAGCAGTACTTC. Encoded protein: CASSQALTEPYEQYF. The chain joins TRBV4-3 to TRBJ2-7; tentatively, D is TRBD1 (5 bases). This CDR3 region has 15 residues. In germline, CDR1 is LGHNA, CDR2 YSLEER. Trimming removed 1 base from V and 2 bases from J, with 12 bases in between.

This clonotype occurred many times. The CDR3 region has the DNA TGTGCCAGCAGTTTTGACAGCTCCTACGAGCAGTACTTC. The encoded protein is CASSFDSSYEQYF. The chain carries TRBV7-9 and TRBJ2-7, with D perhaps matching TRBD1 (5 bases). Germline V gives CDR1 SEHNR, CDR2 FQNEAQ (reference sequence). CDR3 length: 13 residues. Trimming cost V 6 bases and J 0 bases, with 9 bases left between them.

This clonotype occurred many times. The chain is built from TRBV5-3 and TRBJ1-1, with unresolved D. TRBV5-3 qualifies as an ORF whose function is uncertain. The V and J ends lost 3 bases and 6 bases respectively, with 12 bases between them. The CDR3 is 13 amino acids. The CDR3 DNA sequence: TGTGCCAGAAGCTGGAAGGCGTCGTCTGAAGCTTTCTTT. Translation gives CARSWKASSEAFF.

This clonotype was detected ten times or more. The chain combines TRBV6-5 with TRBJ1-3; no definite D call. Germline lookup yields CDR1 MNHEY and CDR2 SVGAGI. The ends were cut back, 2 bases at V and 0 bases at J, with 2 bases in the middle. The CDR3 totals 13 residues. The CDR3 DNA reads TGTGCCAGCAGTTACACCTCTGGAAACACCATATATTTT. Protein sequence: CASSYTSGNTIYF.

This clonotype has at least ten counts. The gene calls are TRBV4-3 and TRBJ2-7, with 7 bases identical to TRBD1. V lost 1 base and J lost 2; bases outside the gene matches: 5. This CDR3 is 15 amino acids long. Germline V gives CDR1 LGHNA, CDR2 YSLEER. The CDR3 reads CASSQVADRPYEQYF. CDR3 nucleotides: TGCGCCAGCAGCCAAGTTGCGGACAGGCCCTACGAGCAGTACTTC.

This clonotype was found many times. The chain couples TRBV4-3 to TRBJ2-6, with D hard to call. CDR1 LGHNA and CDR2 YSLEER come from the germline V gene. V was trimmed by 1 base and J by 0 bases, leaving 10 bases between them. The CDR3 length is 17 residues. CDR3 sequence reads: CASSQGSSPSGANVLTF. Written as DNA, the CDR3 is TGCGCCAGCAGCCAAGGGTCCAGCCCCTCTGGGGCCAACGTCCTGACTTTC.

This clonotype is termed medium-sized (0.01 to 0.1%). This sequence joins TRBV29-1 and TRBJ2-7; D unclear. CDR3 length equals 12 residues. V lost 4 bases, J lost 1 base, and 8 bases lay in between. Germline V gene data show CDR1 as SQVTM and CDR2 as ANQGSEA. The chain's CDR3 is CSVGDTSYEQYF. CDR3 DNA sequence: TGCAGCGTTGGGGATACATCCTACGAGCAGTACTTC.

Turning to this clonotype: Just one base apart from a much larger clone, this may be a read error. CDR3 region: CASSWTSGDQETQYF. The CDR3 region has the DNA TGTGCCAGCAGTTGGACTAGCGGGGACCAAGAGACCCAGTACTTC. The genes are TRBV6-5 and TRBJ2-5; 12 bases fit TRBD2. The ends lost 4 bases at V and 0 bases at J; junction bases unmatched: 0. CDR1 and CDR2 from the germline V gene are MNHEY and SVGAGI. The CDR3 runs to 15 residues.

This clonotype came up many times. The genes are TRBV12-3 or TRBV12-4 and TRBJ1-2; 8 bases line up with TRBD1. The length of the CDR3 is 15 residues. V dropped 6 bases and J dropped 6; count of bases not matched to a gene: 12. The CDR3 is CASSFRTGRVDGYTF. In DNA form, the CDR3 reads TGTGCCAGCAGCTTCCGGACAGGGAGGGTTGATGGCTACACCTTC.

This clonotype was observed many times. The chain carries TRBV4-1 and TRBJ1-1; possibly TRBD1 for D (5 bases). The CDR3 is made up of 13 amino acids. The V gene's germline CDR1 is MGHRA and CDR2 YSYEKL. Trimming removed 0 bases from V and 3 bases from J, with 5 bases in between. CDR3 bases: TGCGCCAGCAGCCAAGAAGGGGACACTGAAGCTTTCTTT. This translates into CASSQEGDTEAFF.

There are many counts of this clonotype. The chain uses TRBV5-1 and TRBJ2-3, with a tentative D call TRBD2 (5 bases). The CDR3 covers 14 residues. Germline CDR1 is SGHRS and CDR2 is YFSETQ. Trimming stripped 2 bases from V and 0 bases from J, with 7 bases between. In DNA, the CDR3 is TGCGCCAGCAGCTTCGGGGAAAGCACAGATACGCAGTATTTT. This encodes CASSFGESTDTQYF. Full variable domain (missing parts from reference TRBV5-1 and TRBJ2-3): KAGVTQTPRYLIKTRGQQVTLSCSPISGHRSVSWYQQTPGQGLQFLFEYFSETQRNKGNFPGRFSGRQFSNSRSEMNVSTLELGDSALYLCASSFGESTDTQYFGPGTRLTVL.

This clonotype was observed many times. J is TRBJ2-5 and V is TRBV20-1; TRBD1 matches 7 bases. Germline assignment: CDR1 DFQATT and CDR2 SNEGSKA (reference sequence). The CDR3 consists of 14 residues. V dropped 5 bases and J dropped 0; count of bases not matched to a gene: 6. CDR3 in amino acids: CSAGRQGYQETQYF. CDR3 coding DNA: TGCAGTGCTGGTCGACAGGGCTACCAAGAGACCCAGTACTTC.

This clonotype was seen ten or more times. This chain connects TRBV20-1 to TRBJ2-4; possible D gene TRBD1, 5 bases. The V gene lost 7 bases and the J gene lost 0 bases, with 22 bases spanning the gap. Germline V CDR1 and CDR2: DFQATT, SNEGSKA (reference sequence). There are 17 residues in the CDR3. The CDR3 sequence: CSVGVWTKGLAKNIQYF. DNA of the CDR3: TGCAGTGTGGGTGTTTGGACAAAAGGGCTAGCCAAAAACATTCAGTACTTC.

This clonotype has at least ten counts. This sequence joins TRBV12-3 or TRBV12-4 and TRBJ2-3; no clear D gene. The V gene lost 0 bases and the J gene lost 2 bases, with 15 bases spanning the gap. The CDR3 contains 17 residues. CDR3 sequence reads: CASSLAAIHPDTDTQYF. The CDR3, as DNA: TGTGCCAGCAGTTTAGCGGCAATTCATCCCGACACAGATACGCAGTATTTT.

This clonotype was detected ten times or more. The chain employs TRBV18 and TRBJ2-7, with D perhaps matching TRBD1 or TRBD2 (5 bases each). From germline, CDR1 is KGHSH and CDR2 LQKENI. The CDR3 contains 16 residues. Trimming left V 5 bases short and J 12 bases short, with 29 bases between. The CDR3: CASSEGRLGLRAAPYF. The CDR3 DNA is TGTGCCAGCTCAGAGGGACGCCTGGGTCTACGAGCAGCCCCGTACTTC.

This clonotype was observed many times. The chain is built from TRBV7-2 and TRBJ1-1; no firm D call. Trimming took off 2 bases at V and 2 bases at J, with 15 bases between the two ends. From germline, CDR1 is SGHTA and CDR2 FQGNSA. This CDR3 is 16 amino acids long. The CDR3 region has the DNA TGTGCCAGCAGCTTAAAAATGGTGCAGGCAAACACTGAAGCTTTCTTT. As protein: CASSLKMVQANTEAFF.

This clonotype has at least ten counts. V is TRBV27 and J is TRBJ2-5; TRBD1 matches 8 bases. The CDR3 has 15 amino acids. CDR1 MNHEY and CDR2 SMNVEV come from the germline V gene (reference sequence). J gave up 4 bases and V 3 bases, and 7 bases lay outside the gene matches. The CDR3 loop is CASSFQGAGRETQYF. The CDR3 DNA is TGTGCCAGCAGTTTTCAGGGGGCTGGGAGAGAGACCCAGTACTTC.

Worth noting for this clonotype: Relative to the germline gene, one junction end is altered; a read error may explain this. The chain is built from TRBV10-3 and TRBJ2-2, with D possibly TRBD1 on 6 matching bases. Looked up from germline, CDR1 is ENHRY and CDR2 is SYGVKD. The CDR3 runs 21 residues. The CDR3 DNA sequence: TGTGACATCAGTGAGTCTACCCCGGGACAAGGAGCCCTTCTGTACACGGGGGAGCTGTTTTTT. Protein product: CDISESTPGQGALLYTGELFF.

This clonotype was counted at least ten times. The CDR3 DNA is TGCGCCAGCAGCCCCCATCAGGGATGGGGCACTGAAGCTTTCTTT. This sequence encodes CASSPHQGWGTEAFF. V usage is TRBV4-1 and J usage is TRBJ1-1; possibly TRBD1 for D (5 bases). Between the trimmed V and J ends, which lost 4 bases and 4 bases, there was a span of 16 bases. From germline, CDR1 is MGHRA and CDR2 YSYEKL. The CDR3 runs 15 residues.

This clonotype was observed at least ten times. At one of its ends the junction is not consistent with the germline gene, which may arise from a read error. The rearrangement uses TRBV12-3 or TRBV12-4 and TRBJ2-2; the D gene is possibly TRBD1 (6 bases). This CDR3 has 16 residues. CDR3 sequence reads: CASTLGGGAPIGELFF. The CDR3 nucleotides read TGTGCCAGCACTTTAGGTGGGGGCGCCCCAATCGGGGAGCTGTTTTTT.

There are many counts of this clonotype. This chain uses TRBV4-3 with TRBJ1-3, with TRBD1 as a possible D gene (6 bases). V was cut by 4 bases and J by 1 base, with 17 bases left in between. Germline V gives CDR1 LGHNA, CDR2 YSLEER. The CDR3 runs 17 residues. CDR3 in amino acids: CASSLTNTGQSGNTIYF. The CDR3 DNA reads as TGCGCCAGCAGCCTAACTAATACAGGGCAATCTGGAAACACCATATATTTT.

This clonotype was observed at least ten times. The chain employs TRBV11-2 and TRBJ2-3; no reliable D call. With 5 bases removed from V and 4 bases from J, the gap between germline ends came to 7 bases. Germline values: CDR1 SGHAT, CDR2 FQNNGV. CDR3 size: 12 residues. Here the CDR3 DNA reads TGTGCCAGCAGCCCAGCACCAGATACGCAGTATTTT. Its translation: CASSPAPDTQYF.

Sample share makes this clonotype hyperexpanded. This chain links TRBV27 with TRBJ2-7, with TRBD2 matching over 7 bases. The germline gives CDR1 MNHEY, CDR2 SMNVEV (reference sequence). The J segment lost 2 bases and the V segment lost 6 bases, leaving 10 bases of the junction unmatched. This CDR3 has 15 residues. The CDR3 region is CASSQWGGTPYEQYF. The DNA of the CDR3 is TGTGCCAGCAGCCAATGGGGGGGTACGCCCTACGAGCAGTACTTC.

This clonotype was seen ten or more times. The rearrangement links TRBV6-2 or TRBV6-3 to TRBJ2-2; D not certain. V gave up 6 bases and J gave up 2 bases, with 16 bases separating them. There are 16 residues in the CDR3. Germline V gene sequence: CDR1 MNHEY, CDR2 SVGEGT. CDR3 region: CASSPLRNPNTGELFF. CDR3 nucleotides: TGTGCCAGCAGCCCACTCAGGAATCCTAACACCGGGGAGCTGTTTTTT.